These 8 T cell receptor beta chains were all obtained from the same sample, sequenced in a study of T cells in lung cancer brain metastases. Libraries were prepared by immunoSEQ multiplex PCR; TCRdb keeps only in-frame clonotypes and omits some of them. In the table there are approximately 4,300 clones, 70% to 90% of which are singletons. Sequencing was carried out using tumor tissue from the primary lung tumor. Every receptor here comes from a man aged 55 to 70 with non-small cell lung cancer.

The chain recombines TRBV9 with TRBJ2-7; 7 positions match TRBD2. This CDR3 region has 15 residues. Germline V CDR1 and CDR2: SGDLS, YYNGEE. V lost 0 bases to trimming and J lost 4 bases; unmatched junction nucleotides: 7. This CDR3 is CASSVASGTQYEQYF. For the CDR3, the DNA is TGTGCCAGCAGCGTAGCCAGCGGGACTCAATACGAGCAGTACTTC.

The J gene is TRBJ1-2, the V gene TRBV14; no firm D call. With 1 base removed from V and 11 bases from J, the gap between germline ends came to 14 bases. CDR1 and CDR2 from the germline V gene are SGHDN and FVKESK. The CDR3 loop spans 13 amino acids. The CDR3 bases are TGTGCCAGCAGCCAAGGGGCGACGATGAGATACACCTTC. Translating it yields CASSQGATMRYTF. The full variable domain, in which reference TRBV14 and TRBJ1-2 provide the parts outside the CDR3, is EAGVTQFPSHSVIEKGQTVTLRCDPISGHDNLYWYRRVMGKEIKFLLHFVKESKQDESGMPNNRFLAERTGGTYSTLKVQPAELEDSGVYFCASSQGATMRYTFGSGTRLTVV.

V usage is TRBV9 and J usage is TRBJ2-1, with D possibly TRBD2 on 6 matching bases. The CDR3 length is 16 residues. Germline lookup yields CDR1 SGDLS and CDR2 YYNGEE. V lost 0 bases and J 6 bases, leaving 16 bases between the germline ends. CDR3 in DNA: TGTGCCAGCAGCGTAGGTCAGGGACTCGGTAGCAATGAGCAGTTCTTC. As protein: CASSVGQGLGSNEQFF.

This clone was recorded only once. The chain employs TRBV5-1 and TRBJ2-7, with 7 nucleotides matching TRBD1. Germline V lookup: CDR1 SGHRS, CDR2 YFSETQ. The V and J ends lost 4 bases and 3 bases, in that order; junction bases with no gene match: 4. The CDR3 runs to 13 residues. CDR3 bases: TGCGCCAGCAGCCCGGGACAGAACTACGAGCAGTACTTC. Its translation: CASSPGQNYEQYF.

The chain's CDR3 is CASSVPLAGRTGELFF. DNA of the CDR3: TGTGCCAGCAGCGTGCCACTAGCGGGACGAACCGGGGAGCTGTTTTTT. The V and J genes are TRBV5-4 and TRBJ2-2; 10 positions agree with TRBD2. The CDR3 is 16 amino acids. Germline CDR1 is SGHNT and CDR2 is YYREEE (reference sequence). J lost 5 bases, V lost 4 bases, and 8 bases had no gene match.

The chain employs TRBV5-6 and TRBJ1-6, with no clear D. This CDR3 spans 12 amino acids. Germline V CDR1 and CDR2: SGHDT, YYEEEE. Trimming stripped 1 base from V and 11 bases from J, with 7 bases between. The CDR3 reads CASSLKFTPLHF. CDR3 DNA: TGTGCCAGCAGCTTGAAGTTCACACCCCTCCACTTT. The whole variable domain, remainder taken from reference TRBV5-6 and TRBJ1-6, is DAGVTQSPTHLIKTRGQQVTLRCSPKSGHDTVSWYQQALGQGPQFIFQYYEEEERQRGNFPDRFSGHQFPNYSSELNVNALLLGDSALYLCASSLKFTPLHFGNGTRLTVT.

Details on this clone: Mismatch with germline at one junction end may stem from a read error. The chain recombines TRBV7-7 with TRBJ2-1; 12 bases align to TRBD2. CDR1 is SSHAT, CDR2 FNYEAQ, per germline (reference sequence). This CDR3 is 14 amino acids long. CDR3 region: CASSGGTSGNEQFF. The CDR3 DNA follows: TGTGCTAGCAGCGGGGGGACTAGCGGGAATGAGCAGTTCTTC.

The rearrangement links TRBV15 to TRBJ2-1; 16 bases match TRBD2. J gave up 6 bases and V 3 bases, and 5 bases lay outside the gene matches. The CDR3 runs 17 residues. Per the germline V gene, CDR1 is LNHNV and CDR2 is YYDKDF (reference sequence). CDR3 DNA sequence: TGTGCCACCAGCAGTGAGGGACTAGCGGGAGGGTTCAATGAGCAGTTCTTC. This encodes CATSSEGLAGGFNEQFF.